This T cell receptor beta chain was observed in a study of regulatory T cells in long-lasting Graves disease. Study-wide context: In persistent Graves' disease, antithyroid drugs had been taken for over 5 years and TSH receptor antibodies stayed positive.

Library construction for TCR beta used iRepertoire HTBI primers and Arm-PCR of CDR3 regions. TCRdb re-derived calls from the multiplex PCR reads in MiXCR, one entry per CDR3 protein. The table records roughly 500,000 distinct CDR3 sequences, under 25% of them present only once. Of note for this clonotype: Its antigen is still unknown.

Trimming took 4 bases from V and 2 from J, leaving 8 bases between them. CDR3 length equals 14 residues. The germline CDR1 and CDR2 sequences are ENHRY and SYGVKD. General study findings and limits: Since the sample size was small, accuracy may have been reduced.

Specified time point: persistent/refractory GD, antithyroid drugs over 5 years with positive TRAb. Preparation of the TCR library used RNA extracted from PBMCs. The receptor was derived from a female donor with Graves disease. The chain couples TRBV10-3 to TRBJ2-2; unclear D gene. This specimen was peripheral blood mononuclear cells (PBMCs), taken when the disease was refractory, from a patient treated with antithyroid drugs. The CDR3 reads CAISAPRNTGELFF. CDR3 bases: TGTGCCATCAGTGCACCGCGAAACACCGGGGAGCTGTTTTTT.